This T cell receptor beta chain was captured by sequencing in a study of human T cells and chemical hapten exposure. Individual cDNA molecules had unique molecular identifiers attached to them by the library. Each CDR3 protein gets one entry after TCRdb re-called the RACE reads with MiXCR. The top ten clones hold 2.5% of a sample with more than 75,000 distinct CDR3 sequences, roughly 10% of them seen once. The time point was: patch test 2, 6 weeks after DPC sensitization. Treatment defined: therapeutic diphenylcyclopropenone sensitization with weekly scalp DPC. The CDR3 runs 15 residues. CDR1 LNHNV and CDR2 YYDKDF come from the germline V gene (reference sequence). V lost 5 bases and J lost 5; bases outside the gene matches: 8.

This receptor was identified in a woman aged 25 to 39 with alopecia areata. Some clones in this sample may be carry-over from other donors' samples. The specimen comprised whole blood, sampled in connection with sensitization to the hapten diphenylcyclopropenone (DPC). The chain links TRBV15 to TRBJ1-1; 10 bases match TRBD1. The CDR3 DNA reads as TGTGCCACCAGCCCAATCGGACAGGGGGAGACTGAAGCTTTCTTT. Residues: CATSPIGQGETEAFF.